This record covers a single T cell receptor beta chain. This specimen comes from a study of identical twins. CDR1 is LGHDT, CDR2 YNNKEL, per germline (reference sequence). The V gene lost 8 bases and the J gene lost 3 bases, with 13 bases spanning the gap. This CDR3 is built from 14 residues. Each CDR3 protein gets one entry after TCRdb re-called the 5' RACE reads with MiXCR. The sample includes hundreds of thousands of distinct CDR3 sequences, 9% to 15% of them seen just once. This sample was also put to use in a study of yellow fever vaccine responses in identical twins.

The source of this sequence is a woman between 18 and 29 years old in good health. The chain has TRBV3-1 and TRBJ2-2; possibly TRBD2 for D (6 bases). The specimen sequenced was PBMCs. The DNA of the CDR3 is TGTGCCAGCGGGGGAGGATTAGACACCGGGGAGCTGTTTTTT. Translating gives CASGGGLDTGELFF.